These T cell receptor beta chains were read from a single sample in a study of blood T cell repertoires in COVID-19. The data were produced by immunoSEQ multiplex PCR, yet TCRdb's version contains in-frame clones alone and is incomplete. The sample records under 200,000 clones, approximately 80% being singletons. Sequencing was done on a sample of PBMCs or T cells enriched from blood (not recorded which). The receptors stem from a woman between 55 and 75 years old who had recovered from COVID-19. Both conserved end residues are part of each CDR3. The D gene is left open where the match is weak. The listing skips clone size in some rows; elsewhere it reads once, few, many or a size class.

14 TRBD1 TRBJ2-3 TRBV2 . TGTGCCAGCAGTGGACAGGGAAACGCAGATACGCAGTATTTT CASSGQGNADTQYF
14 . TRBJ1-1 TRBV5-1 . TGCGCCAGCAGCTTTGTTGAGGGGGACACTGAAGCTTTCTTT CASSFVEGDTEAFF
14 TRBD1 TRBJ1-6 TRBV30 . TGTGCCTGGAGAAGACAGGGTGGGAATTCACCCCTCCACTTT CAWRRQGGNSPLHF
14 TRBD1 TRBJ1-1 TRBV6-5 . TGTGCCAGCAGGACGGGACAGGGATTCGCTGAAGCTTTCTTT CASRTGQGFAEAFF
14 . TRBJ2-1 TRBV5-6 once TGTGCCAGCAGCTTGGGTCCCTCGGGCAATGAGCAGTTCTTC CASSLGPSGNEQFF
16 TRBD2 TRBJ2-1 TRBV4-2 once TGTGCCAGCAGCCAAGATCAGCGGGGGGGCTACAATGAGCAGTTCTTC CASSQDQRGGYNEQFF
11 . TRBJ1-1 TRBV30 . TGTGCCTGGAAACGGGTAGCTGAAGCTTTCTTT CAWKRVAEAFF
16 TRBD1 TRBJ1-1 TRBV6-6 . TGTGCCAGCAGACCGACAGGGGGCAGGGGGAACACTGAAGCTTTCTTT CASRPTGGRGNTEAFF
14 . TRBJ2-7 TRBV2 . TGTGCCAGCAGATTGGACGGACACAGCTACGAGCAGTACTTC CASRLDGHSYEQYF
14 TRBD2 TRBJ2-5 TRBV4-1 . TGCGCCAGCAGGGGTGGCGGGGGGCTGGAGACCCAGTACTTC CASRGGGGLETQYF
15 . TRBJ2-2 TRBV10-3 . TGTGCCATCAGTGAAAAACAGGGTTCCACCGGGGAGCTGTTTTTT CAISEKQGSTGELFF
14 . TRBJ2-1 TRBV2 . TGTGCCAGCAGACTACTCGGCGGGTACAATGAGCAGTTCTTC CASRLLGGYNEQFF
15 TRBD1 TRBJ2-7 TRBV9 once TGTGCCAGCAGCCCCCGGGGACAGGACGCCTACGAGCAGTACTTC CASSPRGQDAYEQYF
14 . TRBJ1-2 TRBV28 few TGTGCCAGCAGTTTTCATGGGGGCGGCTATGGCTACACCTTC CASSFHGGGYGYTF
14 . TRBJ2-2 TRBV2 . TGTGCCAGCAGGGCGACTTTGGGTGCCGGGGAGCTGTTTTTT CASRATLGAGELFF
13 . TRBJ1-1 TRBV25-1 . TGTGCCAGCAGTGAACAGGATTACACTGAAGCTTTCTTT CASSEQDYTEAFF
14 TRBD1 TRBJ1-1 TRBV19 . TGTGCCAGCCATGGACAGGCTGGGAACACTGAAGCTTTCTTT CASHGQAGNTEAFF
14 . TRBJ1-2 TRBV5-1 . TGCGCCAGCAGCTCCGGGACTGAAGTCTATGGCTACACCTTC CASSSGTEVYGYTF
18 TRBD2 TRBJ2-1 TRBV5-4 . TGTGCCAGCAGCTTAAATGCTGTACTAGCGGGGGACTACAATGAGCAGTTCTTC CASSLNAVLAGDYNEQFF
15 TRBD1 TRBJ1-4 TRBV24-1 . TGTGCCACCAGTGATTTGAGGGGGCGATGGGAAAAACTGTTTTTT CATSDLRGRWEKLFF
14 . TRBJ1-3 TRBV7-9 . TGTGCCAGCAGCTTGAGCCTCTCTGGAAACACCATATATTTT CASSLSLSGNTIYF
15 . TRBJ1-4 TRBV5-1 . TGCGCCAGCAGCTTGGATGGGAGGGATCATGAAAAACTGTTTTTT CASSLDGRDHEKLFF
17 TRBD2 TRBJ2-3 TRBV5-5 . TGTGCCAGCAGCTCCGGGCCGACTAGCGGGGCTACAGATACGCAGTATTTT CASSSGPTSGATDTQYF
15 TRBD1 TRBJ2-3 TRBV11-2 once TGTGCCAGCAGCTCTCAGGGGGCGGGCACAGATACGCAGTATTTT CASSSQGAGTDTQYF
15 TRBD2 TRBJ2-1 TRBV5-4 . TGTGCCAGCAGCTTCCCAGCGGGGGACTACAATGAGCAGTTCTTC CASSFPAGDYNEQFF
18 TRBD1 TRBJ1-2 TRBV6-1 few TGTGCCAGCAGTGAAGCGTGGACAGGGGGCCCGGCTAACTATGGCTACACCTTC CASSEAWTGGPANYGYTF
17 . TRBJ2-1 TRBV7-9 . TGTGCCAGCAGCTTAGTTTATGAAGCGGCCTCCTACAATGAGCAGTTCTTC CASSLVYEAASYNEQFF
17 . TRBJ2-5 TRBV5-1 . TGCGCCAGCACCTTAGGGGGTATTGGAAGCGGCCAAGAGACCCAGTACTTC CASTLGGIGSGQETQYF
14 . TRBJ1-2 TRBV7-9 . TGTGCCAGCAGCTTAGATCAGGGTCGGAAAGGCTACACCTTC CASSLDQGRKGYTF